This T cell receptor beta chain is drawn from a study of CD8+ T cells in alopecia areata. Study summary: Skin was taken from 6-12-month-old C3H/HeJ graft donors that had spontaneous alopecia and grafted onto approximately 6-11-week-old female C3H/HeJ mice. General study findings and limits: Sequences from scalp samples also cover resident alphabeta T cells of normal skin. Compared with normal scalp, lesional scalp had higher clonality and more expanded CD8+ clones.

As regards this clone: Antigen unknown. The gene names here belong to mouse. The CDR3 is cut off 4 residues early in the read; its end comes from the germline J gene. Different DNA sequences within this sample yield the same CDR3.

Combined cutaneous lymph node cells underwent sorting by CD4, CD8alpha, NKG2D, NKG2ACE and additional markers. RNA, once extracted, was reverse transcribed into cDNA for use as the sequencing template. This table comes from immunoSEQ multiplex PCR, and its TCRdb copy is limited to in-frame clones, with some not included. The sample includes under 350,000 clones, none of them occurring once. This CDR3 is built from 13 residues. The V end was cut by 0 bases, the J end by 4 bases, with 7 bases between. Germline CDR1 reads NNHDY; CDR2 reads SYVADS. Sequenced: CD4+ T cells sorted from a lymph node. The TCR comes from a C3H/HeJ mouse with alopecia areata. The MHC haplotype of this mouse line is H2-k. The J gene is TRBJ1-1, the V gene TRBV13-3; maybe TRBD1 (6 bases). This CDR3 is CASSDEGVTEVFF. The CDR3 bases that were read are TGTGCCAGCAGTGATGAGGGGGTCACA.